The 18 T cell receptor beta chains given below trace back to one sample, sequenced in a study of patients and donors after allogeneic stem cell transplantation (dated by TCRdb to 2018 to 2021). The library relied on RT-PCR. Sequenced on a NextSeq 550. TCRdb reprocessing: public reads trimmed at Q25 with fastp, clones called with MiXCR, in-frame beta chains kept. Identical CDR3 protein sequences are pooled into one entry, listed with their most common genes and DNA. For this sample the table gives under 200,000 distinct CDR3 sequences, of which about 29% were detected only once. The biggest ten clones account for about 3.3% of the sample. Source material: blood, either unsorted or a sorted T cell fraction (not recorded which). These receptors came from a human donor who was either an allogeneic HSCT recipient or a stem cell or donor lymphocyte infusion donor (not recorded which). It is not recorded whose cells these are; they may come from a transplant donor.

The chain uses TRBV20-1 and TRBJ2-1, with TRBD1 as a possible D gene (6 bases). The length of the CDR3 is 10 residues. Germline V CDR1 and CDR2: DFQATT, SNEGSKA (reference sequence). V shed 7 bases and J shed 9 bases, with 10 bases lying between them. The CDR3 is CSVRGGEQFF. The CDR3 coding sequence is TGCAGTGTAAGAGGGGGTGAGCAGTTCTTC.

The table lists this clonotype with a few counts. The gene calls are TRBV4-2 and TRBJ2-5; D gene unclear. Per the germline V gene, CDR1 is LGHNA and CDR2 is YNFKEQ. Trimming took off 5 bases at V and 2 bases at J, with 12 bases between the two ends. The CDR3 loop spans 14 amino acids. CDR3 coding DNA: TGTGCCAGCAGCACGTCTGGGCCGCAAGAGACCCAGTACTTC. It specifies CASSTSGPQETQYF.

The chain recombines TRBV5-1 with TRBJ2-5; weak D call: TRBD2 (5 bases). Germline V gene lookup returns CDR1 SGHRS and CDR2 YFSETQ. The length of the CDR3 is 13 residues. V lost 1 base and J 5 bases, leaving 9 bases between the germline ends. The CDR3 sequence: CASSLWEMETQYF. The CDR3 bases are TGCGCCAGCAGCTTGTGGGAGATGGAGACCCAGTACTTC.

This clonotype was detected a few times. The V gene is TRBV5-6, the J gene TRBJ2-1; D remains ambiguous. The CDR3 loop spans 13 amino acids. The germline V and J ends were trimmed by 3 bases and 10 bases, with 14 bases remaining between them. The V gene's germline CDR1 is SGHDT and CDR2 YYEEEE. For the CDR3, the DNA is TGTGCCAGCAGCTCTGGTCGTGTCTCCGAGCAGTTCTTC. Its translation: CASSSGRVSEQFF.

The chain employs TRBV20-1 and TRBJ2-3; 12 nucleotides match TRBD2. This CDR3 contains 17 residues. In germline, CDR1 is DFQATT, CDR2 SNEGSKA (reference sequence). V lost 4 bases to trimming and J lost 4 bases; unmatched junction nucleotides: 12. The CDR3 sequence is CSATSSTSGRGADTQYF. CDR3 in DNA: TGCAGTGCTACTAGCTCGACTAGCGGGAGAGGGGCAGATACGCAGTATTTT.

The rearrangement links TRBV7-2 to TRBJ1-6, with D possibly TRBD1 on 5 matching bases. V was shortened by 3 bases and J by 0 bases, with 18 bases between the two germline ends. CDR3 length equals 19 residues. Germline V lookup: CDR1 SGHTA, CDR2 FQGNSA. CDR3 bases: TGTGCCAGCAGCTTGGGACGACAGCCTCCAGGCTCCTATAATTCACCCCTCCACTTT. Amino acid sequence: CASSLGRQPPGSYNSPLHF. Looking up the rest from reference TRBV7-2 and TRBJ1-6 gives the full variable domain: GAGVSQSPSNKVTEKGKDVELRCDPISGHTALYWYRQSLGQGLEFLIYFQGNSAPDKSGLPSDRFSAERTGGSVSTLTIQRTQQEDSAVYLCASSLGRQPPGSYNSPLHFGNGTRLTVT.

This clonotype showed up many times. CDR3 protein: CASSLRDNYGYTF. The CDR3 coding sequence is TGTGCCAGCAGCTTACGAGATAACTATGGCTACACCTTC. The J gene is TRBJ1-2, the V gene TRBV7-9; D is undetermined. From germline, CDR1 is SEHNR and CDR2 FQNEAQ (reference sequence). Trimming took 2 bases from V and 1 from J, leaving 5 bases between them. The CDR3 runs to 13 residues.

The genes are TRBV24-1 and TRBJ2-1; TRBD1 aligns across 7 bases. From germline, CDR1 is KGHDR and CDR2 SFDVKD. The CDR3 consists of 15 residues. Trimming took 5 bases from V and 5 from J; bases not matched to a gene: 8. DNA for the CDR3: TGTGCCACCAGTGGTAGGCAGGGGGTTAACAATGAGCAGTTCTTC. As protein: CATSGRQGVNNEQFF.

This chain connects TRBV10-3 to TRBJ2-2, with 10 bases aligning to TRBD2. Losses at the gene ends were 6 bases for V and 5 bases for J; bases not matched to a gene: 9. From germline, CDR1 is ENHRY and CDR2 SYGVKD. The CDR3 extends over 16 amino acids. The CDR3 DNA reads TGTGCCATCAGCGCGGCTAGCGGGAGTGGGACCGGGGAGCTGTTTTTT. Its protein product is CAISAASGSGTGELFF.

The chain joins TRBV4-3 to TRBJ2-2; D not certain. Trimming shortened V by 0 bases and J by 3 bases, and 5 bases separated the two germline ends. Germline V gene lookup returns CDR1 LGHNA and CDR2 YSLEER. This CDR3 contains 14 residues. CDR3 sequence: CASSQDWDTGELFF. The CDR3 bases are TGCGCCAGCAGCCAAGATTGGGACACCGGGGAGCTGTTTTTT.

The V gene is TRBV10-3, the J gene TRBJ2-3; unclear D gene. This CDR3 comprises 13 residues. V was shortened by 5 bases and J by 3 bases, with 9 bases between the two germline ends. Looked up from germline, CDR1 is ENHRY and CDR2 is SYGVKD. CDR3 sequence (DNA): TGTGCCATCAGTCGAGAGCCTACAGATACGCAGTATTTT. This codes for CAISREPTDTQYF.

This clonotype came up a few times. The chain uses TRBV28 and TRBJ1-2; D is perhaps TRBD1 (5 bases). Per germline, CDR1 MDHEN and CDR2 SYDVKM. Trimming stripped 4 bases from V and 4 bases from J, with 13 bases between. This CDR3 has 14 residues. In nucleotides, the CDR3 is TGTGCCAGCAGTTCATATTTCCAGGGCTATGGCTACACCTTC. This encodes CASSSYFQGYGYTF.

This clonotype was detected a few times. This chain connects TRBV7-6 to TRBJ2-1; D is tentatively TRBD1 or TRBD2 (5 bases each). The CDR3 is 17 amino acids. V shed 2 bases and J shed 0 bases, with 14 bases lying between them. The germline V gene encodes CDR1 SGHVS and CDR2 FNYEAQ. CDR3 protein: CASSLKGPLISYNEQFF. The CDR3 nucleotides read TGTGCCAGCAGCTTAAAGGGACCCCTAATCTCCTACAATGAGCAGTTCTTC.

The V and J genes are TRBV27 and TRBJ2-7; D perhaps matches TRBD1 (5 bases). CDR3 length equals 15 residues. Deletions cut 2 bases from V and 4 bases from J, with 15 bases between. Germline V gene sequence: CDR1 MNHEY, CDR2 SMNVEV (reference sequence). The CDR3 DNA is TGTGCCAGCAGTTTAGCGACAGCTGGCCCATACGAGCAGTACTTC. This sequence encodes CASSLATAGPYEQYF.

The rearrangement links TRBV5-1 to TRBJ2-7; D is undetermined. CDR3 length: 15 residues. In germline, CDR1 is SGHRS, CDR2 YFSETQ. Trimming removed 0 bases from V and 5 bases from J, with 15 bases in between. CDR3: CASSLVRLAGNEQYF. The CDR3 coding sequence is TGCGCCAGCAGCTTGGTCAGGTTGGCCGGAAACGAGCAGTACTTC.

This clonotype has just one count. One base away lies a much larger clone, so this may be a sequencing read error. The rearrangement uses TRBV7-8 and TRBJ1-5; D not certain. Germline V gives CDR1 SGHVS, CDR2 FQNEAQ. V lost 2 bases, J lost 4 bases, and 9 bases lay in between. This CDR3 region has 14 residues. The CDR3 region is CASSLWDRNQPQHF. The DNA of the CDR3 is TGTGCCAGCAGCTTATGGGATAGAAATCAGCCCCAGCATTTT.

The genes are TRBV29-1 and TRBJ2-1, with D tentatively TRBD1 or TRBD2 (5 bases each). CDR3 size: 12 residues. Trimming took 7 bases from V and 9 from J, leaving 16 bases between them. Germline values: CDR1 SQVTM, CDR2 ANQGSEA. The CDR3 loop reads CSATIGGTEQFF. In DNA form, the CDR3 reads TGCAGCGCCACGATTGGGGGTACTGAGCAGTTCTTC.

J is TRBJ2-7 and V is TRBV4-2; D is uncertain. This CDR3 region has 13 residues. CDR1 and CDR2 (germline): LGHNA, YNFKEQ. Trimming took off 1 base at V and 6 bases at J, with 10 bases between the two ends. CDR3 protein: CASSQVEAGEQYF. CDR3 DNA: TGTGCCAGCAGCCAAGTAGAGGCTGGCGAGCAGTACTTC.